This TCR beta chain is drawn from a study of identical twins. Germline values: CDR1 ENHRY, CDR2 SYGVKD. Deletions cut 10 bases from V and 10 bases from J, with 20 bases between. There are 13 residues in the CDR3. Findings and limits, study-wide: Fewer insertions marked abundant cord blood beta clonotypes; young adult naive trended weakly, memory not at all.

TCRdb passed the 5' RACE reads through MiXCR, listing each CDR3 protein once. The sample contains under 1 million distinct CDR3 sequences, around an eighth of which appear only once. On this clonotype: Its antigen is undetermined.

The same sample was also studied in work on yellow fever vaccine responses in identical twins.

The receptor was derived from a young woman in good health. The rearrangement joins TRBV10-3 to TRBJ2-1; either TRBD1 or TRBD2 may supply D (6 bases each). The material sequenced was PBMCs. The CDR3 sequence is CANRASIGGEQFF. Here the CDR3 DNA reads TGTGCCAACCGGGCTTCAATAGGGGGGGAGCAGTTCTTC.